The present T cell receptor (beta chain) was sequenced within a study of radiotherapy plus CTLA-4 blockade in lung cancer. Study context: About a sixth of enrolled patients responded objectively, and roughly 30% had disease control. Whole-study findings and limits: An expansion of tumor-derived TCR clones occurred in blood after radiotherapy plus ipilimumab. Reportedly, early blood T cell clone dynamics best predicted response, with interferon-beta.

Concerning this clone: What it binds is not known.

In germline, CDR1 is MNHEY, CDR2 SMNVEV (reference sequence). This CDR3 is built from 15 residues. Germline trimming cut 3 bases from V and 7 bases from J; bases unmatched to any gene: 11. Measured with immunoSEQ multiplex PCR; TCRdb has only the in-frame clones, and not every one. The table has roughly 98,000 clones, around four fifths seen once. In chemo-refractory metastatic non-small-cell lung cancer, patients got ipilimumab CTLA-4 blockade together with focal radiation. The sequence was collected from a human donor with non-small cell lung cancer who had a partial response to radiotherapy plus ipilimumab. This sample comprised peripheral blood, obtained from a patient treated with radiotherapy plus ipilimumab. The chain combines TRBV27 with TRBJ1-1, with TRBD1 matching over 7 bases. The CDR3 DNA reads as TGTGCCAGCAGTTTTTTAACAGGGGCCCCCTATGAAGCTTTCTTT. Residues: CASSFLTGAPYEAFF.